The 12 T cell receptor beta chains listed next were all sequenced from one sample in a study of blood T cells in healthy people across ages. A J-beta primer mix and a sample-barcoded 5' primer were used in a second PCR of roughly 6 to 12 cycles. A single record per CDR3 protein comes from TCRdb applying MiXCR to the 5' RACE reads. The sample holds 1.5 million to 2 million distinct CDR3 sequences, about 50% seen once. Sequenced input: blood. These receptor sequences come from a woman aged 40 to 50 in good health.

This clonotype occurred many times. The junction shows a germline mismatch at one end, possibly a read error. This chain uses TRBV5-1 with TRBJ2-5; the D gene is possibly TRBD2 (5 bases). This CDR3 spans 14 amino acids. Looked up from germline, CDR1 is SGHRS and CDR2 is YFSETQ. CDR3 protein: CASSLGLAGETQYF. CDR3 in DNA: TGTGCCAGCAGCTTAGGCCTAGCTGGCGAGACCCAGTACTTC. The full variable domain, its missing parts supplied by reference TRBV5-1 and TRBJ2-5, is KAGVTQTPRYLIKTRGQQVTLSCSPISGHRSVSWYQQTPGQGLQFLFEYFSETQRNKGNFPGRFSGRQFSNSRSEMNVSTLELGDSALYLCASSLGLAGETQYFGPGTRLLVL.

The chain recombines TRBV4-2 with TRBJ2-3, with 11 bases matching TRBD2. Germline values: CDR1 LGHNA, CDR2 YNFKEQ. After removal of 2 bases from V and 2 bases from J, the junction contained 6 bases not matched to a gene. The CDR3 has 17 residues. DNA for the CDR3: TGTGCCAGCAGCCAACACACTAGCGGGGGCTCCACAGATACGCAGTATTTT. It codes for CASSQHTSGGSTDTQYF.

The V call is TRBV7-2, the J call TRBJ2-2, with 9 nucleotides matching TRBD1. This CDR3 is built from 15 residues. Unmatched junction bases numbered 7, after V lost 5 bases and J lost 6 bases. Germline V gene sequence: CDR1 SGHTA, CDR2 FQGNSA. The CDR3 bases are TGTGCCAGCAGCGGGGGACAGGGCAGGTCCGGGGAGCTGTTTTTT. It is translated as CASSGGQGRSGELFF.

This clonotype was observed a handful of times. The rearrangement uses TRBV5-5 and TRBJ2-5; TRBD2 matches 10 bases. V lost 4 bases and J lost 4; bases outside the gene matches: 7. Germline V CDR1 and CDR2: SGHKS, YYEKEE (reference sequence). The CDR3 runs 15 residues. The CDR3 coding sequence is TGTGCCAGCAGCCCGGGACTAGCGAATTTAGAGACCCAGTACTTC. It translates to CASSPGLANLETQYF.

The rearrangement joins TRBV3-1 to TRBJ2-7; 7 nucleotides agree with TRBD1. Germline trimming cut 3 bases from V and 5 bases from J; bases unmatched to any gene: 7. Per germline, CDR1 LGHDT and CDR2 YNNKEL (reference sequence). The CDR3 spans 14 residues. In nucleotides, the CDR3 is TGTGCCAGCAGCCAGTTACAGGGGATCAACGAGCAGTACTTC. Encoded protein: CASSQLQGINEQYF.

The rearrangement uses TRBV5-1 and TRBJ2-7; D is unclear. The CDR3 sequence is 15 residues long. The V end was cut by 0 bases, the J end by 0 bases, with 10 bases between. Per germline, CDR1 SGHRS and CDR2 YFSETQ. As DNA, the CDR3 is TGCGCCAGCAGCTTGGAGGGTCATACCTCCTACGAGCAGTACTTC. Translated: CASSLEGHTSYEQYF.

This clonotype came up a few times. This rearrangement joins TRBV15 to TRBJ2-5; D not resolved. Germline V gene sequence: CDR1 LNHNV, CDR2 YYDKDF (reference sequence). V gave up 1 base and J gave up 0 bases, with 15 bases separating them. The CDR3 consists of 17 residues. CDR3 loop: CATSRGDSRLYQETQYF. In DNA, the CDR3 is TGTGCCACCAGCAGAGGGGATAGCCGCCTGTACCAAGAGACCCAGTACTTC.

V is TRBV7-9 and J is TRBJ2-7, with TRBD2 as a possible D gene (5 bases). The CDR3 loop spans 14 amino acids. Germline CDR1 is SEHNR and CDR2 is FQNEAQ (reference sequence). Trimming took off 5 bases at V and 3 bases at J, with 14 bases between the two ends. The CDR3 DNA sequence: TGTGCCAGCAGCATACCGAACCGGGACTACGAGCAGTACTTC. Translation: CASSIPNRDYEQYF.

This clonotype was seen repeatedly, ten times or more. The V gene is TRBV29-1, the J gene TRBJ2-7; no clear D. Germline V gene lookup returns CDR1 SQVTM and CDR2 ANQGSEA. Trimming cost V 6 bases and J 0 bases, with 9 bases left between them. The length of the CDR3 is 12 residues. The CDR3 spells CSVRLGSYEQYF. The CDR3 nucleotides read TGCAGCGTAAGACTCGGCTCCTACGAGCAGTACTTC.

The chain links TRBV6-5 to TRBJ2-3; 11 bases line up with TRBD2. Losses at the gene ends were 7 bases for V and 5 bases for J; bases not matched to a gene: 5. CDR1 and CDR2 (germline): MNHEY, SVGAGI. The CDR3 runs 14 residues. As DNA, the CDR3 is TGTGCCAGCAAACTAGCGGGGGTTCGAGATACGCAGTATTTT. This translates into CASKLAGVRDTQYF.

This CDR3 is CSVVPGQGKGGLTINEQFF. The CDR3 nucleotides read TGCAGCGTTGTCCCGGGACAGGGGAAGGGGGGACTGACCATAAATGAGCAGTTCTTC. This chain connects TRBV29-1 to TRBJ2-1; 10 nucleotides line up with TRBD1. The ends lost 4 bases at V and 7 bases at J; junction bases unmatched: 22. The germline V gene encodes CDR1 SQVTM and CDR2 ANQGSEA. This CDR3 is 19 amino acids long.

The V call is TRBV12-3 or TRBV12-4, the J call TRBJ2-7, with 10 bases aligning to TRBD2. There are 13 residues in the CDR3. V lost 4 bases and J lost 6; bases outside the gene matches: 3. The chain's CDR3 is CASSSRTSGEQYF. CDR3 nucleotides: TGTGCCAGCAGTTCGCGGACTAGCGGCGAGCAGTACTTC.